The 22 T cell receptor beta chains below all came from one sample that was sequenced in a study of shared clonotypes between healthy human individuals. TCRdb keeps only in-frame clones here, not all; method: immunoSEQ multiplex PCR. The table shows about 490,000 clones, with around three quarters occurring only once. Sequencing was done on a sample of PBMCs. The receptor source for this set is a woman aged 40 to 50 in good health. Some clones in this sample may be carry-over from other donors' samples.

This chain joins TRBV4-2 and TRBJ1-2; D gene unclear. The CDR3 runs 13 residues. The germline V gene encodes CDR1 LGHNA and CDR2 YNFKEQ. V lost 2 bases and J lost 8, with 12 bases in between. Here the CDR3 reads CASSQPGKSGYTF. CDR3 coding DNA: TGTGCCAGCAGCCAACCGGGGAAGAGCGGCTACACCTTC.

V gene TRBV11-3 combines with J gene TRBJ2-4; D is undetermined. Between the trimmed V and J ends, which lost 5 bases and 8 bases, there was a span of 10 bases. This CDR3 region has 12 residues. Germline CDR1 reads SGHNT; CDR2 reads YENEEA. The CDR3 spells CASSRDNDIQYF. In DNA form, the CDR3 reads TGTGCCAGCAGCAGGGATAATGACATTCAGTACTTC.

The count of this clone is one. The chain uses TRBV11-1 and TRBJ2-7, with D perhaps matching TRBD1 (5 bases). The CDR3 length is 12 residues. In germline, CDR1 is SGHAT, CDR2 FQDESV (reference sequence). Trimming stripped 5 bases from V and 2 bases from J, with 7 bases between. This CDR3 reads CASSRGTYEQYF. For the CDR3, the DNA is TGTGCCAGCAGCAGGGGTACCTACGAGCAGTACTTC.

V is TRBV11-3 and J is TRBJ2-1; D is possibly TRBD2 (5 bases). Germline lookup yields CDR1 SGHNT and CDR2 YENEEA. The V and J ends lost 4 bases and 10 bases respectively, with 11 bases between them. This CDR3 is 12 amino acids long. The DNA of the CDR3 is TGTGCCAGCAGCTCCGGGATTACGGAGCAGTTCTTC. Translating it yields CASSSGITEQFF.

The chain has TRBV18 and TRBJ2-5, with 14 bases fitting TRBD2. Germline CDR1 and CDR2: KGHSH and LQKENI. The CDR3 has 14 residues. V was pared by 2 bases and J by 8 bases, with 1 base of the junction left unmatched. CDR3 DNA sequence: TGTGCCAGCTCACCAGGGACTAGCGGGGGAACCCAGTACTTC. Translated: CASSPGTSGGTQYF.

The chain couples TRBV29-1 to TRBJ1-2, with D possibly TRBD1 on 5 matching bases. Germline assignment: CDR1 SQVTM and CDR2 ANQGSEA. V lost 3 bases, J lost 7 bases, and 12 bases lay in between. The CDR3 consists of 12 residues. This CDR3 reads CSVDTGWGGYTF. The DNA of the CDR3 is TGCAGCGTTGATACAGGATGGGGTGGCTACACCTTC. Variable domain in full (rest from reference TRBV29-1 and TRBJ1-2): SAVISQKPSRDICQRGTSLTIQCQVDSQVTMMFWYRQQPGQSLTLIATANQGSEATYESGFVIDKFPISRPNLTFSTLTVSNMSPEDSSIYLCSVDTGWGGYTFGSGTRLTVV.

This clone came up once. This chain joins TRBV5-1 and TRBJ2-5; TRBD2 matches at 10 bases. The CDR3 consists of 16 residues. Unmatched junction bases numbered 13, after V lost 4 bases and J lost 7 bases. Germline V gives CDR1 SGHRS, CDR2 YFSETQ. The CDR3 nucleotides are TGCGCCAGCAGCACGGAGAGCGGGAGGGCCGGTGGGACCCAGTACTTC. Translating gives CASSTESGRAGGTQYF.

This clone was detected only once. CDR3 region: CACPPWAGQGNGYTF. CDR3 bases: TGTGCCTGCCCCCCCTGGGCCGGACAGGGGAATGGCTACACCTTC. This sequence joins TRBV30 and TRBJ1-2; 9 nucleotides agree with TRBD1. The CDR3 contains 15 residues. V was clipped by 6 bases and J by 6 bases; unmatched bases: 14. The germline CDR1 and CDR2 sequences are GTSNPN and SVGIG (reference sequence).

The chain has TRBV29-1 and TRBJ2-1; 8 bases are shared with TRBD2. The CDR3 sequence is 13 residues long. The junction had 10 bases not matched to a gene; V was cut back by 3 bases and J by 12 bases. In germline, CDR1 is SQVTM, CDR2 ANQGSEA. The CDR3 region is CSVEETSDLLQFF. The CDR3, as DNA: TGCAGCGTTGAGGAGACTAGCGACCTCCTGCAGTTCTTC.

The chain uses TRBV27 and TRBJ1-5; D unresolved. The CDR3 is 15 amino acids. Germline CDR1 reads MNHEY; CDR2 reads SMNVEV (reference sequence). V lost 5 bases to trimming and J lost 0 bases, with 11 bases between them. Written as DNA, the CDR3 is TGTGCCAGCAGTCCAGACGGTTATAGCAATCAGCCCCAGCATTTT. This translates into CASSPDGYSNQPQHF.

V usage is TRBV7-2 and J usage is TRBJ2-1; maybe TRBD1 (6 bases). The CDR3 totals 14 residues. Germline V gene data show CDR1 as SGHTA and CDR2 as FQGNSA. V was shortened by 4 bases and J by 12 bases, with 19 bases between the two germline ends. DNA of the CDR3: TGTGCCAGCAGCTCCCGAGCCTACAGGGATTGGCAGTTCTTC. This encodes CASSSRAYRDWQFF.

This sequence joins TRBV7-2 and TRBJ2-2, with a tentative D call TRBD1 (6 bases). The germline V gene encodes CDR1 SGHTA and CDR2 FQGNSA. Trimming cost V 5 bases and J 2 bases, with 12 bases left between them. The CDR3 totals 15 residues. The CDR3 sequence is CASSPTTGNTGELFF. In DNA form, the CDR3 reads TGTGCCAGCAGCCCCACGACAGGAAACACCGGGGAGCTGTTTTTT.

The V and J genes are TRBV11-2 and TRBJ1-3; 10 nucleotides line up with TRBD1. Trimming took 1 base from V and 3 from J; bases not matched to a gene: 3. The CDR3 is 16 residues long. In germline, CDR1 is SGHAT, CDR2 FQNNGV. The CDR3 spells CASSLADRGHGNTIYF. The CDR3 DNA follows: TGTGCCAGCAGCTTAGCCGACAGGGGGCATGGAAACACCATATATTTT.

The V gene is TRBV2, the J gene TRBJ2-7, with unresolved D. The CDR3 covers 12 residues. Germline V gene data show CDR1 as SNHLY and CDR2 as FYNNEI. V lost 2 bases to trimming and J lost 4 bases, with 6 bases between them. The CDR3 nucleotides are TGTGCCAGCAGTGAAAACTATTACGAGCAGTACTTC. It specifies CASSENYYEQYF.

This clone was counted many times. The J gene is TRBJ1-2, the V gene TRBV6-1; possibly TRBD1 for D (5 bases). The length of the CDR3 is 13 residues. Germline assignment: CDR1 MNHNS and CDR2 SASEGT. The ends were cut back, 3 bases at V and 7 bases at J, with 12 bases in the middle. The CDR3 sequence: CASSEGPWGGYTF. CDR3 DNA sequence: TGTGCCAGCAGTGAGGGACCTTGGGGTGGCTACACCTTC.

This clone showed up just a few times. The CDR3 protein is CASSFPGLGTNEKLFF. The CDR3 DNA reads as TGTGCCAGCAGTTTCCCGGGGCTCGGGACTAATGAAAAACTGTTTTTT. The rearrangement joins TRBV28 to TRBJ1-4; maybe TRBD1 (5 bases). V was cut by 3 bases and J by 2 bases, with 13 bases left in between. The CDR3 has 16 residues. Per germline, CDR1 MDHEN and CDR2 SYDVKM.

V and J are TRBV6-5 and TRBJ1-1; D may be TRBD1 (6 bases). Germline V gene lookup returns CDR1 MNHEY and CDR2 SVGAGI. The CDR3 extends over 15 amino acids. Trimming cost V 0 bases and J 1 base, with 9 bases left between them. The CDR3 is CASSYSAQGNTEAFF. The CDR3 DNA is TGTGCCAGCAGTTACTCGGCACAGGGGAACACTGAAGCTTTCTTT.

The chain employs TRBV30 and TRBJ2-5; the match to TRBD1 covers 11 bases. Germline V gene data show CDR1 as GTSNPN and CDR2 as SVGIG (reference sequence). J lost 4 bases, V lost 2 bases, and 15 bases had no gene match. This CDR3 region has 18 residues. The CDR3 coding sequence is TGTGCCTGGAGTAACCGGGGGACAGGGGGTGGGTTCGGAGAGACCCAGTACTTC. This translates into CAWSNRGTGGGFGETQYF. Supplemented by reference TRBV30 and TRBJ2-5, the full variable domain reads SQTIHQWPATLVQPVGSPLSLECTVEGTSNPNLYWYRQAAGRGLQLLFYSVGIGQISSEVPQNLSASRPQDRQFILSSKKLLLSDSGFYLCAWSNRGTGGGFGETQYFGPGTRLLVL.

This chain uses TRBV7-2 with TRBJ2-3; D might be TRBD2 (6 bases). Between the trimmed V and J ends, which lost 5 bases and 3 bases, there was a span of 18 bases. The CDR3 consists of 16 residues. CDR1 is SGHTA, CDR2 FQGNSA, per germline. This CDR3 reads CASSRSGRTFTDTQYF. Written as DNA, the CDR3 is TGTGCCAGCAGCCGTAGCGGCAGAACCTTTACAGATACGCAGTATTTT.

V is TRBV5-1 and J is TRBJ1-5; D ambiguous. In germline, CDR1 is SGHRS, CDR2 YFSETQ. V was trimmed by 2 bases and J by 4 bases, leaving 10 bases between them. The CDR3 length is 14 residues. CDR3 nucleotide sequence: TGCGCCAGCAGCTTCGGAGGGTATAATCAGCCCCAGCATTTT. This gives the protein CASSFGGYNQPQHF.

The chain carries TRBV29-1 and TRBJ2-3; the match to TRBD1 covers 9 bases. Germline CDR1 reads SQVTM; CDR2 reads ANQGSEA. J was trimmed by 1 base and V by 8 bases; bases with no gene match: 7. The CDR3 loop spans 14 amino acids. CDR3 bases: TGCAGCTCCCGGGACAGGGTCGGCACAGATACGCAGTATTTT. It specifies CSSRDRVGTDTQYF.

This clone turned up a few times. This rearrangement joins TRBV4-1 to TRBJ2-3, with D unclear. Trimming took 2 bases from V and 1 from J, leaving 13 bases between them. The CDR3 totals 16 residues. The germline V gene has CDR1 MGHRA and CDR2 YSYEKL. In DNA, the CDR3 is TGCGCCAGCAGCCAACTTTCCCTACCCGGCACAGATACGCAGTATTTT. The encoded protein is CASSQLSLPGTDTQYF.